The 8 T cell receptor beta chains in this list originate from one sample, sequenced in a study of radiotherapy plus CTLA-4 blockade in lung cancer. The repertoire was sequenced with immunoSEQ multiplex PCR; TCRdb's copy has only in-frame clones and lacks some. The table includes 70,000 to 90,000 clones, 78% detected once. The specimen comprised peripheral blood, sampled from a patient treated with radiotherapy plus ipilimumab. The receptor set was obtained from a human donor with non-small cell lung cancer who had a complete response to radiotherapy plus ipilimumab.

V gene TRBV9 combines with J gene TRBJ2-1; D is possibly TRBD1 (5 bases). There are 12 residues in the CDR3. Trimming cost V 0 bases and J 7 bases, with 5 bases left between them. Germline values: CDR1 SGDLS, CDR2 YYNGEE. As DNA, the CDR3 is TGTGCCAGCAGCGTAGCAGGGAATGAGCAGTTCTTC. Its translation: CASSVAGNEQFF.

This clone appeared a few times. The V call is TRBV2, the J call TRBJ1-1; 9 positions match TRBD1. The CDR3 spans 16 residues. V gave up 7 bases and J gave up 0 bases; unmatched junction bases: 9. CDR1 and CDR2 (germline): SNHLY, FYNNEI. The CDR3 is CASMGTGRIMNTEAFF. CDR3 coding DNA: TGTGCCAGCATGGGGACAGGGCGTATAATGAACACTGAAGCTTTCTTT.

The CDR3: CASSLVDRGKLFF. In nucleotides, the CDR3 is TGTGCCAGCAGCTTAGTGGATCGGGGAAAACTGTTTTTT. The chain couples TRBV7-2 to TRBJ1-4; D unresolved. The germline gives CDR1 SGHTA, CDR2 FQGNSA. V lost 1 base and J 10 bases, leaving 10 bases between the germline ends. The CDR3 spans 13 residues.

V and J are TRBV5-1 and TRBJ2-1; the match to TRBD1 covers 10 bases. In germline, CDR1 is SGHRS, CDR2 YFSETQ. Trimming removed 4 bases from V and 4 bases from J; junction bases left unmatched: 5. This CDR3 has 15 residues. This CDR3 reads CASSLGQGEYNEQFF. CDR3 nucleotide sequence: TGCGCCAGCAGCCTCGGACAGGGGGAATACAATGAGCAGTTCTTC.

The chain uses TRBV29-1 and TRBJ2-5; 8 bases are shared with TRBD1. Germline trimming cut 1 base from V and 5 bases from J; bases unmatched to any gene: 12. The CDR3 has 16 residues. Germline V gives CDR1 SQVTM, CDR2 ANQGSEA. The CDR3, as DNA: TGCAGCGTTGAAGCCCGCGGACAGGGAAGGTTGGAGACCCAGTACTTC. This encodes CSVEARGQGRLETQYF.

This chain connects TRBV29-1 to TRBJ2-5; D is perhaps TRBD2 (5 bases). CDR3 length: 13 residues. V dropped 2 bases and J dropped 5 bases, with 12 bases sitting between them. Germline lookup yields CDR1 SQVTM and CDR2 ANQGSEA. DNA for the CDR3: TGCAGCGTTGAACGGGGAGTTACGGAGACCCAGTACTTC. Translation gives CSVERGVTETQYF.

V is TRBV7-9 and J is TRBJ1-5; D perhaps matches TRBD1 (6 bases). Trimming left V 2 bases short and J 13 bases short, with 12 bases between. Per germline, CDR1 SEHNR and CDR2 FQNEAQ (reference sequence). This CDR3 has 12 amino acids. CDR3 loop: CASSLTGQTQHF. Here the CDR3 DNA reads TGTGCCAGCAGCTTAACCGGACAGACTCAGCATTTT.

As concerns this clone: A junction boundary mismatches the germline segment, possibly from a read error. The V call is TRBV28, the J call TRBJ2-1; 9 bases are a match to TRBD2. The germline CDR1 and CDR2 sequences are MDHEN and SYDVKM. CDR3 length equals 11 residues. CDR3 sequence reads: CYSGSNNEQFF. CDR3 DNA: TGCTATAGCGGGAGTAACAATGAGCAGTTCTTC. The full variable domain, in which reference TRBV28 and TRBJ2-1 provide the parts outside the CDR3, is DVKVTQSSRYLVKRTGEKVFLECVQDMDHENMFWYRQDPGLGLRLIYFSYDVKMKEKGDIPEGYSVSREKKERFSLILESASTNQTSMYLCYSGSNNEQFFGPGTRLTVL.